This TCR beta chain was recorded in a study of Graves' ophthalmopathy and Graves' hyperthyroidism. The germline V gene encodes CDR1 DFQATT and CDR2 SNEGSKA (reference sequence). V lost 2 bases and J lost 1; bases outside the gene matches: 2. The CDR3 contains 13 residues. Regarding this clonotype: The antigen is unknown.

TCR beta CDR3 amplification used RNA transcripts. Second-round multiplex PCR came after a first-round RT-PCR that employed HTBI primers. TCRdb reprocessed the multiplex PCR reads via MiXCR and lists one record per CDR3 protein. This sample has around 40,000 distinct CDR3 sequences, with about 50% found just once. Whole-study results and caveats: Most clonotypes expanded in thyroid above 0.001 frequency were present in blood too.

The genes are TRBV20-1 and TRBJ2-7; 7 nucleotides line up with TRBD1. Sequenced sample: peripheral blood. The TCR originated in an adult man with Graves' ophthalmopathy. The CDR3 region is CSARPGGSYEQYF. DNA for the CDR3: TGCAGTGCTAGACCAGGGGGTTCCTACGAGCAGTACTTC.